This entry concerns a single T cell receptor beta chain. These data come from a study of T cell changes during pregnancy in multiple sclerosis. V was clipped by 2 bases and J by 1 base; unmatched bases: 8. The CDR3 consists of 16 residues. Germline V gene sequence: CDR1 LGHNA, CDR2 YNFKEQ. Only in-frame clones appear in the TCRdb table, and some are missing; sequencing was by immunoSEQ multiplex PCR. The sample contains around 32,000 clones, roughly 86% of which appear only once. The input for sequencing was CD8+ T cells from peripheral blood mononuclear cells, taken before pregnancy. V is TRBV4-2 and J is TRBJ2-7; 7 bases fit TRBD2. The origin of this receptor is a female donor with multiple sclerosis, enrolled in a pregnancy study. CDR3 DNA sequence: TGTGCCAGCAGCCAAAATAGGGCGGGGGAGTCCTACGAGCAGTACTTC. It specifies CASSQNRAGESYEQYF.